The clone carrying this TCR beta chain turned up a few times. Autoimmune disease history or systemic immunosuppression meant exclusion. This sample was included in a study of OX40 agonist ivuxolimab in advanced cancers. Sequencing was performed with immunoSEQ multiplex PCR; in TCRdb, only in-frame clones are kept and a portion is missing. The table has nearly 65,000 clones, roughly nine tenths seen once; the top ten hold approximately 3.9%. The CDR3 sequence is 11 residues long. Germline CDR1 is DFQATT and CDR2 is SNEGSKA (reference sequence). With 6 bases removed from V and 5 bases from J, the gap between germline ends came to 10 bases.

The chain carries TRBV20-1 and TRBJ1-1; D is possibly TRBD1 (5 bases). This specimen was CD4+ or CD8+ T cells sorted from blood, taken in a trial of the OX40 agonist ivuxolimab. This TCR came from an adult with an advanced solid tumor such as melanoma, head and neck, liver or kidney cancer. As DNA, the CDR3 is TGCAGTGCCGTACAGGTGACTGAAGCTTTCTTT. It codes for CSAVQVTEAFF.